The clone carrying this T cell receptor (beta chain) came up many times. The sample comes from a study of spatial heterogeneity in lung cancer. Overall study context: Each time, sequencing found more beta-chain sequences than alpha-chain sequences.

As for time point: sample taken at primary tumor resection. No cell sorting; template was whole RNA from tumor, lung tissue or PBMC. The germline V gene encodes CDR1 SEHNR and CDR2 FQNEAQ (reference sequence). V was clipped by 4 bases and J by 5 bases, with 14 bases between them. The CDR3 is 14 amino acids. One entry per CDR3 protein results from TCRdb running MiXCR on the 5' RACE reads. There are under 75,000 distinct CDR3 sequences in the sample; more than 7% occur only once, and roughly 16% lies in the top ten. J is TRBJ2-5 and V is TRBV7-9, with unresolved D. The sample here was PBMCs, taken at surgery. The TCR was taken from a female donor with early-stage non-small cell lung cancer. As DNA, the CDR3 is TGTGCCAGCAGCTCTCACACGGCGGAGGAGACCCAGTACTTC. Its protein product is CASSSHTAEETQYF.